The 25 T cell receptor beta chains below all came from one sample that was sequenced in a study of neoadjuvant nivolumab and ipilimumab in lung cancer. The protocol was immunoSEQ multiplex PCR, while the TCRdb copy is restricted to in-frame clones and leaves out a portion. The profile covers 25,000 to 30,000 clones, with 75% to 80% appearing a single time and about 18% taken by the ten largest. The sequencing here drew on tumor tissue, taken after neoadjuvant nivolumab, alone or with ipilimumab, at or shortly before surgery. These receptors were obtained from an adult with non-small cell lung cancer.

The genes are TRBV10-3 and TRBJ1-1, with D hard to call. The CDR3 contains 13 residues. Trimming removed 4 bases from V and 5 bases from J, with 11 bases in between. Germline CDR1 reads ENHRY; CDR2 reads SYGVKD. CDR3 region: CAISARTGTEAFF. For the CDR3, the DNA is TGTGCCATCAGTGCCAGGACGGGTACTGAAGCTTTCTTT.

This clone was seen only a few times. The chain joins TRBV5-1 to TRBJ1-2; a possible D gene is TRBD1 (5 bases). The germline V gene encodes CDR1 SGHRS and CDR2 YFSETQ. The CDR3 length is 15 residues. Trimming took off 0 bases at V and 0 bases at J, with 9 bases between the two ends. CDR3 residues: CASSLDRTPNYGYTF. CDR3 in DNA: TGCGCCAGCAGCTTGGACCGGACACCTAACTATGGCTACACCTTC.

The chain employs TRBV20-1 and TRBJ1-2; D gene unclear. Germline V gene data show CDR1 as DFQATT and CDR2 as SNEGSKA (reference sequence). This CDR3 has 10 amino acids. The V and J ends lost 2 bases and 7 bases respectively, with 5 bases between them. The CDR3 here is CSARSGGYTF. The CDR3 nucleotides are TGCAGTGCTAGATCGGGTGGCTACACCTTC.

The chain joins TRBV5-1 to TRBJ2-5; D unclear. Trimming removed 0 bases from V and 5 bases from J, with 14 bases in between. Germline CDR1 is SGHRS and CDR2 is YFSETQ. The CDR3 has 15 amino acids. The CDR3 region is CASSLAGLPRETQYF. The CDR3 nucleotides read TGCGCCAGCAGCTTGGCTGGGCTGCCCAGGGAGACCCAGTACTTC.

This chain links TRBV5-4 with TRBJ1-2; D is possibly TRBD1 (5 bases). Trimming pared 0 bases from V and 7 bases from J, leaving 13 bases between. The CDR3 length is 14 residues. From germline, CDR1 is SGHNT and CDR2 YYREEE (reference sequence). CDR3 nucleotide sequence: TGTGCCAGCAGCTTGGATGGCAGGGCGGGTGGCTACACCTTC. Protein product: CASSLDGRAGGYTF.

The rearrangement joins TRBV2 to TRBJ2-7, with TRBD2 as a possible D gene (7 bases). V dropped 4 bases and J dropped 4 bases, with 17 bases sitting between them. The CDR3 contains 15 residues. CDR1 is SNHLY and CDR2 is FYNNEI in the germline V gene. The CDR3 region is CASSANREGMYEQYF. The CDR3 coding sequence is TGTGCCAGCAGTGCAAACAGGGAGGGCATGTACGAGCAGTACTTC.

V usage is TRBV6-1 and J usage is TRBJ2-3; weak D call: TRBD1 (5 bases). From germline, CDR1 is MNHNS and CDR2 SASEGT. V was trimmed by 6 bases and J by 8 bases, leaving 6 bases between them. This CDR3 region has 10 residues. CDR3 residues: CASRGVTQYF. Written as DNA, the CDR3 is TGTGCCAGCAGAGGGGTTACGCAGTATTTT.

This sequence joins TRBV7-3 and TRBJ2-2; 7 bases are shared with TRBD2. Trimming took 0 bases from V and 3 from J; bases not matched to a gene: 7. CDR1 and CDR2 (germline): SGHTA, FQGTGA. The CDR3 loop spans 17 amino acids. The CDR3 sequence is CASSLTRASGHTGELFF. In DNA form, the CDR3 reads TGTGCCAGCAGCTTAACGAGGGCTAGCGGACACACCGGGGAGCTGTTTTTT.

V gene TRBV5-5 combines with J gene TRBJ2-4, with 9 bases fitting TRBD1. The ends lost 0 bases at V and 6 bases at J; junction bases unmatched: 7. The CDR3 covers 16 residues. CDR1 is SGHKS and CDR2 is YYEKEE in the germline V gene (reference sequence). CDR3 DNA sequence: TGTGCCAGCAGCTTGGTAGGACAGGGGATGGGAAACATTCAGTACTTC. Protein sequence: CASSLVGQGMGNIQYF.

The chain is built from TRBV5-4 and TRBJ1-2; possible D gene TRBD1, 6 bases. Trimming removed 3 bases at V and 7 bases at J, with 10 bases between. The CDR3 is made up of 12 amino acids. CDR1 is SGHNT, CDR2 YYREEE, per germline (reference sequence). As DNA, the CDR3 is TGTGCCAGCAGCTGGATGGACAGTGGCTACACCTTC. Translating it yields CASSWMDSGYTF.

This clone has more than one count but fewer than ten. The CDR3 DNA reads as TGTGCCAGACCTCGACAGGGCAAGAGCACTGAAGCTTTCTTT. It codes for CARPRQGKSTEAFF. This sequence joins TRBV25-1 and TRBJ1-1, with 7 bases that match TRBD1. The J segment lost 4 bases and the V segment lost 9 bases, leaving 11 bases of the junction unmatched. The CDR3 totals 14 residues. CDR1 is MGHDK and CDR2 is SYGVNS in the germline V gene.

This clone has a single count. This chain links TRBV6-1 with TRBJ1-5, with 8 bases matching TRBD1. The CDR3 length is 13 residues. V lost 8 bases to trimming and J lost 4 bases; unmatched junction nucleotides: 4. Germline V gives CDR1 MNHNS, CDR2 SASEGT. This CDR3 is CASEDRGNQPQHF. The CDR3 nucleotides read TGTGCCAGCGAAGACAGGGGAAATCAGCCCCAGCATTTT.

Written as DNA, the CDR3 is TGTGCCAGCAGCTTAATGGGCGGTGGAAACACCATATATTTT. Residues: CASSLMGGGNTIYF. The chain links TRBV7-2 to TRBJ1-3; D gene uncertain. The germline V gene has CDR1 SGHTA and CDR2 FQGNSA. The CDR3 contains 14 residues. Between the trimmed V and J ends, which lost 2 bases and 3 bases, there was a span of 8 bases. Full variable domain (outside the CDR3, taken from reference TRBV7-2 and TRBJ1-3): GAGVSQSPSNKVTEKGKDVELRCDPISGHTALYWYRQSLGQGLEFLIYFQGNSAPDKSGLPSDRFSAERTGGSVSTLTIQRTQQEDSAVYLCASSLMGGGNTIYFGEGSWLTVV.

The rearrangement joins TRBV27 to TRBJ2-1; D is undetermined. The CDR3 loop spans 12 amino acids. Germline V gives CDR1 MNHEY, CDR2 SMNVEV (reference sequence). The V and J ends lost 3 bases and 13 bases respectively, with 13 bases between them. CDR3 loop: CASSFTGVVQFF. The CDR3 region has the DNA TGTGCCAGCAGTTTTACTGGGGTTGTCCAGTTCTTC.

The rearrangement uses TRBV7-8 and TRBJ1-6; D perhaps matches TRBD1 (5 bases). This CDR3 contains 15 residues. Germline V CDR1 and CDR2: SGHVS, FQNEAQ. With 4 bases removed from V and 9 bases from J, the gap between germline ends came to 16 bases. The CDR3 region is CASSWTGTGFSPLHF. The DNA of the CDR3 is TGTGCCAGCAGCTGGACCGGGACGGGATTTTCACCCCTCCACTTT.

The chain carries TRBV5-1 and TRBJ2-3, with D unclear. The CDR3 runs 14 residues. V lost 2 bases to trimming and J lost 4 bases, with 11 bases between them. The germline V gene has CDR1 SGHRS and CDR2 YFSETQ. CDR3 sequence (DNA): TGCGCCAGCAGCTTAGAAGATTTCGCAGATACGCAGTATTTT. Translated: CASSLEDFADTQYF. Full variable domain (missing parts from reference TRBV5-1 and TRBJ2-3): KAGVTQTPRYLIKTRGQQVTLSCSPISGHRSVSWYQQTPGQGLQFLFEYFSETQRNKGNFPGRFSGRQFSNSRSEMNVSTLELGDSALYLCASSLEDFADTQYFGPGTRLTVL.

The chain uses TRBV2 and TRBJ2-1; 7 bases agree with TRBD1. The CDR3 sequence is 10 residues long. The germline V gene encodes CDR1 SNHLY and CDR2 FYNNEI. After removal of 5 bases from V and 12 bases from J, the junction contained 1 base not matched to a gene. In nucleotides, the CDR3 is TGTGCCAGCAGTTCAGGGGGGCAGTTCTTC. Translating gives CASSSGGQFF. Full variable domain (missing parts from reference TRBV2 and TRBJ2-1): EPEVTQTPSHQVTQMGQEVILRCVPISNHLYFYWYRQILGQKVEFLVSFYNNEISEKSEIFDDQFSVERPDGSNFTLKIRSTKLEDSAMYFCASSSGGQFFGPGTRLTVL.

This clone was found a few times. The chain couples TRBV4-1 to TRBJ1-3; D uncertain. Trimming took off 1 base at V and 2 bases at J, with 9 bases between the two ends. Germline loops: CDR1 MGHRA, CDR2 YSYEKL. The length of the CDR3 is 15 residues. The CDR3 DNA follows: TGCGCCAGCAGCCAAGGAGTCTCCGCTGGAAACACCATATATTTT. Translated: CASSQGVSAGNTIYF.

The chain uses TRBV15 and TRBJ1-3; D ambiguous. Trimming stripped 1 base from V and 3 bases from J, with 7 bases between. CDR1 is LNHNV, CDR2 YYDKDF, per germline (reference sequence). The CDR3 has 14 residues. CDR3 nucleotides: TGTGCCACCAGCAGAGCCAACAGTGGAAACACCATATATTTT. Translated, it gives CATSRANSGNTIYF.

V is TRBV10-1 and J is TRBJ2-5; 12 nucleotides agree with TRBD1. V trimming: 7 bases; J trimming: 9 bases; junction bases outside the gene matches: 15. This CDR3 is built from 16 residues. Germline CDR1 WNHNN, CDR2 SYGVQD (reference sequence). The CDR3 DNA is TGCGCCAGCAACTTCTCCCCGGGACAGGGGGCAGGGGCCCAGTACTTC. Its protein is CASNFSPGQGAGAQYF.

The J gene is TRBJ2-7, the V gene TRBV4-2; D not resolved. The V gene lost 0 bases and the J gene lost 1 base, with 10 bases spanning the gap. Per germline, CDR1 LGHNA and CDR2 YNFKEQ. The CDR3 is made up of 15 amino acids. CDR3 bases: TGTGCCAGCAGCCAAGATTTCGGGTTTTCCTACGAGCAGTACTTC. It encodes CASSQDFGFSYEQYF.

The gene calls are TRBV7-2 and TRBJ2-6; no clear D gene. Germline assignment: CDR1 SGHTA and CDR2 FQGNSA. The CDR3 is 15 amino acids. V lost 6 bases to trimming and J lost 2 bases, with 11 bases between them. The CDR3 is CASRATGTGANVLTF. The CDR3 DNA is TGTGCCAGCAGGGCCACGGGTACTGGGGCCAACGTCCTGACTTTC.

This chain joins TRBV28 and TRBJ1-1; no firm D call. V was shortened by 6 bases and J by 0 bases, with 5 bases between the two germline ends. The CDR3 is 12 amino acids. Germline CDR1 is MDHEN and CDR2 is SYDVKM. In nucleotides, the CDR3 is TGTGCCAGCAGGGGAATGAACACTGAAGCTTTCTTT. Protein: CASRGMNTEAFF.

The J gene is TRBJ2-7, the V gene TRBV18, with 9 bases identical to TRBD1. The CDR3 length is 13 residues. Germline values: CDR1 KGHSH, CDR2 LQKENI. The ends lost 4 bases at V and 6 bases at J; junction bases unmatched: 4. The CDR3 sequence is CASSHNRGREQYF. Here the CDR3 DNA reads TGTGCCAGCTCACATAACAGGGGGCGCGAGCAGTACTTC.

Here the CDR3 reads CASRRFSGYTF. In DNA form, the CDR3 reads TGTGCCAGCAGGAGGTTTAGCGGCTACACCTTC. The genes are TRBV6-1 and TRBJ1-2; D unresolved. Germline lookup yields CDR1 MNHNS and CDR2 SASEGT. Trimming shortened V by 6 bases and J by 8 bases, and 10 bases separated the two germline ends. This CDR3 is built from 11 residues.